This entry describes one TCR beta chain. The entry originates in a study of early T cells in non-severe SARS-CoV-2 infection. TCRdb re-derived calls from the 5' RACE reads in MiXCR, one entry per CDR3 protein. The profile shows roughly 33,000 distinct CDR3 sequences, more than 5% of them singletons. Germline trimming cut 1 base from V and 3 bases from J; bases unmatched to any gene: 9. In germline, CDR1 is LGHDT, CDR2 YNNKEL (reference sequence). This CDR3 has 16 amino acids. Sequencing used whole blood. This TCR was sampled from an adult who was a healthcare worker with PCR-confirmed SARS-CoV-2 infection or an uninfected control (not recorded which). The rearrangement links TRBV3-1 to TRBJ2-7, with TRBD2 identical over 7 bases. The CDR3 region is CASSQGGGPGVYEQYF. For the CDR3, the DNA is TGTGCCAGCAGCCAAGGCGGGGGTCCCGGGGTCTACGAGCAGTACTTC.